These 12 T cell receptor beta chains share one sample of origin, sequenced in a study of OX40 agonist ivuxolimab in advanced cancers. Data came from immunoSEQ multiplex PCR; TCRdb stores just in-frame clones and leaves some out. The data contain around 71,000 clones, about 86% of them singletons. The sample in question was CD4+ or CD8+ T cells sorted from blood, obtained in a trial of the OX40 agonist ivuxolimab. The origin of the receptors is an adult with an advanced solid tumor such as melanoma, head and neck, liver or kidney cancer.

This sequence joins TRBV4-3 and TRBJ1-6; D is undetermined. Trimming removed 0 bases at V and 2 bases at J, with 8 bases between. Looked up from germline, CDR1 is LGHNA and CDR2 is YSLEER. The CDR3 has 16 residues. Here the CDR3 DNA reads TGCGCCAGCAGCCAAGATAACGGGCCCTATAATTCACCCCTCCACTTT. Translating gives CASSQDNGPYNSPLHF.

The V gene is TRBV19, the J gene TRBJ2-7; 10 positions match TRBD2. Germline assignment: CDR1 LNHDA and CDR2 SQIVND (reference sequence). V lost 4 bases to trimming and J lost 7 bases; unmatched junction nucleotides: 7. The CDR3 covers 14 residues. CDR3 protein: CASSKLAGEGEQYF. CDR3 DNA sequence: TGTGCCAGTAGTAAGCTAGCGGGAGAAGGAGAGCAGTACTTC. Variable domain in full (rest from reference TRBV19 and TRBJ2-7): DGGITQSPKYLFRKEGQNVTLSCEQNLNHDAMYWYRQDPGQGLRLIYYSQIVNDFQKGDIAEGYSVSREKKESFPLTVTSAQKNPTAFYLCASSKLAGEGEQYFGPGTRLTVT.

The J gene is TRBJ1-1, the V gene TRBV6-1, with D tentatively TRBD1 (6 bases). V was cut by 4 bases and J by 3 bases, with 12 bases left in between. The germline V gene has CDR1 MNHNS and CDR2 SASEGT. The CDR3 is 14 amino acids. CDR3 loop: CASSGVRTDTEAFF. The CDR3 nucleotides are TGTGCCAGCAGTGGTGTCCGGACAGACACTGAAGCTTTCTTT.

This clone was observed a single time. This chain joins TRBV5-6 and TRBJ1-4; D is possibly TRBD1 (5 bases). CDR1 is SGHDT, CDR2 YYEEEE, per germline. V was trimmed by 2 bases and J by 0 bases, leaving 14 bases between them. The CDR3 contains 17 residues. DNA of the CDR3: TGTGCCAGCAGCTTCCAGGGACCATTTGCAACTAATGAAAAACTGTTTTTT. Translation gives CASSFQGPFATNEKLFF.

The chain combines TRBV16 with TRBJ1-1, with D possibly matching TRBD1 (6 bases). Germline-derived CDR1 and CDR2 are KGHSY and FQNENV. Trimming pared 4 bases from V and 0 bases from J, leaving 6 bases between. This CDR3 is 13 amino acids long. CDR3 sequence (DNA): TGTGCCAGCAGCCCAGGGGTGAACACTGAAGCTTTCTTT. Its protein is CASSPGVNTEAFF.

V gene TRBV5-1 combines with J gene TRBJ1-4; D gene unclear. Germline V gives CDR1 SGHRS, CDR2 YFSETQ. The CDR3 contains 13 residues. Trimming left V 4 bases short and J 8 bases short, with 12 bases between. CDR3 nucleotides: TGCGCCAGCAGCCCGGGAGATGGCGAAAAACTGTTTTTT. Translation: CASSPGDGEKLFF.

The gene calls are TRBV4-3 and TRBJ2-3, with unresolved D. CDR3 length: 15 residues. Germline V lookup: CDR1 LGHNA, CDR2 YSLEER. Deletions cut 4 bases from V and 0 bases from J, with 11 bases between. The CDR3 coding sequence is TGCGCCAGCAGCCTCTTAGGCGGAAGCACAGATACGCAGTATTTT. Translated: CASSLLGGSTDTQYF.

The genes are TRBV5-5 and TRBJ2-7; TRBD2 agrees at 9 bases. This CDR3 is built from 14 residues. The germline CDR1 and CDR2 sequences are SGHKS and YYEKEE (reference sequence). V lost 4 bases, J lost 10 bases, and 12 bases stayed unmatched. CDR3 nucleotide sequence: TGTGCCAGCAGCGCCCGACTAGCGGAGAGACCCCAGTACTTC. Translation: CASSARLAERPQYF. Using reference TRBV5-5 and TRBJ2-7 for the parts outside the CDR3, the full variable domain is DAGVTQSPTHLIKTRGQQVTLRCSPISGHKSVSWYQQVLGQGPQFIFQYYEKEERGRGNFPDRFSARQFPNYSSELNVNALLLGDSALYLCASSARLAERPQYFGPGTRLTVT.

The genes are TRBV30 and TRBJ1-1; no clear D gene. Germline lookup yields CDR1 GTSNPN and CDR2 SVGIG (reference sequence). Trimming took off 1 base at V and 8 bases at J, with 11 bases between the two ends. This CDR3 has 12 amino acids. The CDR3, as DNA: TGTGCCTGGAGTGAACGTGGTGGGGAAGCTTTCTTT. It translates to CAWSERGGEAFF. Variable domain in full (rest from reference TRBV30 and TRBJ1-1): SQTIHQWPATLVQPVGSPLSLECTVEGTSNPNLYWYRQAAGRGLQLLFYSVGIGQISSEVPQNLSASRPQDRQFILSSKKLLLSDSGFYLCAWSERGGEAFFGQGTRLTVV.

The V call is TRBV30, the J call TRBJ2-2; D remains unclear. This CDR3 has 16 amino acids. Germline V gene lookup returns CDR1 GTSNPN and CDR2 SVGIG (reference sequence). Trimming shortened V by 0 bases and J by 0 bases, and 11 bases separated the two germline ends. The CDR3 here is CAWSVTGTPNTGELFF. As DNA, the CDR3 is TGTGCCTGGAGTGTAACTGGTACACCGAACACCGGGGAGCTGTTTTTT.

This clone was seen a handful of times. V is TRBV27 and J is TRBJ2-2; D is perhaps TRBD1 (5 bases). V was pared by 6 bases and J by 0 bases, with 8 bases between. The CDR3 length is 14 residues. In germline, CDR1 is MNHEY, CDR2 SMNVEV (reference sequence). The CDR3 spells CASRRTPNTGELFF. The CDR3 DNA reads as TGTGCCAGCAGACGGACACCGAACACCGGGGAGCTGTTTTTT.

The CDR3 reads CASSLVSAGSNQPQHF. Here the CDR3 DNA reads TGTGCCAGCAGCTTAGTTTCAGCCGGTAGCAATCAGCCCCAGCATTTT. This chain uses TRBV7-9 with TRBJ1-5; D is unresolved. The CDR3 length is 16 residues. V was clipped by 1 base and J by 0 bases, with 10 bases between them. Per the germline V gene, CDR1 is SEHNR and CDR2 is FQNEAQ (reference sequence).